The 14 T cell receptor beta chains below all came from one sample that was sequenced in a study of blood T cell repertoires in COVID-19. Only in-frame clones appear in the TCRdb table, and some are missing; sequencing was by immunoSEQ multiplex PCR. The sample yields fewer than 150,000 clones, about 77% seen once. The sequenced sample was peripheral blood. These receptors were collected from a man of 80 years or more with acute or convalescent COVID-19.

This chain links TRBV10-3 with TRBJ2-6; D might be TRBD1 (5 bases). V lost 4 bases to trimming and J lost 0 bases, with 7 bases between them. The CDR3 spans 15 residues. Germline CDR1 is ENHRY and CDR2 is SYGVKD. The CDR3 DNA is TGTGCCATCAGTGGGGGCATCTCTGGGGCCAACGTCCTGACTTTC. Its translation: CAISGGISGANVLTF.

This sequence joins TRBV5-1 and TRBJ2-5; possible D gene TRBD2, 5 bases. Germline V gene data show CDR1 as SGHRS and CDR2 as YFSETQ. V gave up 4 bases and J gave up 5 bases, with 12 bases separating them. The CDR3 has 13 residues. CDR3 nucleotides: TGCGCCAGCAGCCCGAGAGGGTTGGAGACCCAGTACTTC. This gives the protein CASSPRGLETQYF.

Only a few counts were recorded for this clone. The chain uses TRBV7-6 and TRBJ2-2, with 9 nucleotides matching TRBD1. V lost 0 bases and J lost 9; bases outside the gene matches: 20. Looked up from germline, CDR1 is SGHVS and CDR2 is FNYEAQ. This CDR3 region has 20 residues. The CDR3 is CASSLAHRKTTGGAFRELFF. CDR3 DNA: TGTGCCAGCAGCTTAGCGCATCGGAAAACGACAGGGGGTGCTTTCCGGGAGCTGTTTTTT.

The V and J genes are TRBV7-9 and TRBJ1-2; 9 nucleotides line up with TRBD1. The CDR3 has 16 amino acids. V shed 0 bases and J 5 bases; nucleotides not matched to a gene: 7. In germline, CDR1 is SEHNR, CDR2 FQNEAQ (reference sequence). The CDR3 loop is CASSLAGTGNKYGYTF. CDR3 DNA: TGTGCCAGCAGCTTAGCTGGGACAGGGAACAAATATGGCTACACCTTC.

The genes are TRBV6-1 and TRBJ1-3, with a tentative D call TRBD1 (5 bases). V was pared by 3 bases and J by 0 bases, with 6 bases between. The CDR3 is made up of 14 amino acids. Germline CDR1 reads MNHNS; CDR2 reads SASEGT. In nucleotides, the CDR3 is TGTGCCAGCAGTGACCAGGGCTCTGGAAACACCATATATTTT. Amino acid sequence: CASSDQGSGNTIYF.

This chain uses TRBV11-2 with TRBJ2-2, with 7 bases matching TRBD1. CDR1 and CDR2 from the germline V gene are SGHAT and FQNNGV. This CDR3 contains 16 residues. Trimming at V came to 6 bases and at J to 3 bases, leaving 10 bases not matched to a gene. CDR3 sequence (DNA): TGTGCCAGCAGACTAGGGGCAGGGGGACACACCGGGGAGCTGTTTTTT. Residues: CASRLGAGGHTGELFF. Using reference TRBV11-2 and TRBJ2-2 for the parts outside the CDR3, the full variable domain is EAGVAQSPRYKIIEKRQSVAFWCNPISGHATLYWYQQILGQGPKLLIQFQNNGVVDDSQLPKDRFSAERLKGVDSTLKIQPAKLEDSAVYLCASRLGAGGHTGELFFGEGSRLTVL.

In nucleotides, the CDR3 is TGTGCCAGCAGCTCCGGACAGGCCAATGAAAAACTGTTTTTT. It is translated as CASSSGQANEKLFF. This chain joins TRBV11-2 and TRBJ1-4; 7 nucleotides align to TRBD1. In germline, CDR1 is SGHAT, CDR2 FQNNGV. V was clipped by 4 bases and J by 5 bases; unmatched bases: 4. There are 14 residues in the CDR3.

The chain recombines TRBV6-5 with TRBJ1-5; D may be TRBD1 (5 bases). The germline V gene has CDR1 MNHEY and CDR2 SVGAGI. V was trimmed by 6 bases and J by 5 bases, leaving 14 bases between them. This CDR3 region has 14 residues. This CDR3 is CASRGGTLDQPQHF. CDR3 bases: TGTGCCAGCAGGGGGGGGACCCTCGATCAGCCCCAGCATTTT.

The V and J genes are TRBV7-2 and TRBJ2-2; 8 bases map to TRBD1. V lost 5 bases to trimming and J lost 2 bases; unmatched junction nucleotides: 4. Looked up from germline, CDR1 is SGHTA and CDR2 is FQGNSA. The CDR3 loop spans 15 amino acids. This CDR3 is CASSPTGVNTGELFF. For the CDR3, the DNA is TGTGCCAGCAGCCCGACAGGGGTTAACACCGGGGAGCTGTTTTTT.

The chain carries TRBV7-2 and TRBJ2-4; D might be TRBD2 (5 bases). From germline, CDR1 is SGHTA and CDR2 FQGNSA. Trimming pared 4 bases from V and 8 bases from J, leaving 15 bases between. The CDR3 covers 14 residues. CDR3 amino acids: CASSSTLEADIQYF. The CDR3 region has the DNA TGTGCCAGCAGCTCAACCCTGGAGGCGGACATTCAGTACTTC.

There are a few counts of this clone. The chain carries TRBV9 and TRBJ1-2; D remains ambiguous. Trimming took off 0 bases at V and 2 bases at J, with 8 bases between the two ends. The germline gives CDR1 SGDLS, CDR2 YYNGEE. The CDR3 has 14 residues. CDR3 sequence (DNA): TGTGCCAGCAGCGTAGATGTCAGGAACTATGGCTACACCTTC. Amino acid sequence: CASSVDVRNYGYTF.

This clone was observed a few times. The gene calls are TRBV5-4 and TRBJ2-7, with D perhaps matching TRBD1 (6 bases). CDR3 size: 14 residues. CDR1 SGHNT and CDR2 YYREEE come from the germline V gene (reference sequence). V was cut by 4 bases and J by 2 bases, with 13 bases left in between. The chain's CDR3 is CASSRWDKPYEQYF. The CDR3 DNA reads as TGTGCCAGCAGCCGCTGGGACAAACCCTACGAGCAGTACTTC.

The sample holds one count of this clone. This chain uses TRBV5-1 with TRBJ2-5; 8 positions agree with TRBD1. The CDR3 totals 15 residues. The ends lost 0 bases at V and 5 bases at J; junction bases unmatched: 6. Per germline, CDR1 SGHRS and CDR2 YFSETQ. This CDR3 reads CASSLGQGAIETQYF. The CDR3 nucleotides are TGCGCCAGCAGCTTGGGTCAGGGGGCGATTGAGACCCAGTACTTC.

In this sample, this clone turned up many times. The chain uses TRBV4-1 and TRBJ1-4, with no clear D. Germline lookup yields CDR1 MGHRA and CDR2 YSYEKL. V lost 4 bases to trimming and J lost 0 bases, with 15 bases between them. This CDR3 is built from 17 residues. In DNA form, the CDR3 reads TGCGCCAGCAGCCGTGCCCCACCTGGCCCAACTAATGAAAAACTGTTTTTT. Translation: CASSRAPPGPTNEKLFF.